This TCR beta chain comes out of a study of blood T cell repertoires in COVID-19. Whole-study context: Sites in the United States, Italy and Spain provided acute and convalescent COVID-19 samples. From T cells, B-cell-depleted T cells, or PBMCs came the material, which was cDNA or gDNA.

V lost 6 bases, J lost 5 bases, and 10 bases lay in between. The germline CDR1 and CDR2 sequences are ENHRY and SYGVKD. The CDR3 runs to 12 residues. Here immunoSEQ multiplex PCR was the method, and the copy in TCRdb shows in-frame clones only, minus some. This sample has 190,000 or so clones, with approximately 86% found just once. Enrolled during active infection, Seattle patients were then followed longitudinally. The specimen was peripheral blood. The receptor was isolated from a man in his sixties with COVID-19, enrolled during active disease. The chain uses TRBV10-3 and TRBJ1-1; a weak D match, TRBD1 (5 bases). The DNA of the CDR3 is TGTGCCATCAGAGACGGGGGGACTGAAGCTTTCTTT. Its protein product is CAIRDGGTEAFF.